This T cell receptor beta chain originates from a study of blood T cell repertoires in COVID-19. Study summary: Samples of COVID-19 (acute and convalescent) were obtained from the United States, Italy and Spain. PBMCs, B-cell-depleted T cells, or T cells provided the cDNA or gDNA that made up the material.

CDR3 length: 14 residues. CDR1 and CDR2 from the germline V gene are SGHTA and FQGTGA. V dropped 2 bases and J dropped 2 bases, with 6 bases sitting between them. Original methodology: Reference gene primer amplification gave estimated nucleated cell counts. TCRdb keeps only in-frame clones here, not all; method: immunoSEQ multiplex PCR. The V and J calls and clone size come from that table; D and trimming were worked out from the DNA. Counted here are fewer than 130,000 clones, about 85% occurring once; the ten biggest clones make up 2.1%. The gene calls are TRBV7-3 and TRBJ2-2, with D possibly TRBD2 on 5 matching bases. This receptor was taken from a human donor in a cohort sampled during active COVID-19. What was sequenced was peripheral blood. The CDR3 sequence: CASSLDYNTGELFF. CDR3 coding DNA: TGTGCCAGCAGCTTAGACTATAACACCGGGGAGCTGTTTTTT.